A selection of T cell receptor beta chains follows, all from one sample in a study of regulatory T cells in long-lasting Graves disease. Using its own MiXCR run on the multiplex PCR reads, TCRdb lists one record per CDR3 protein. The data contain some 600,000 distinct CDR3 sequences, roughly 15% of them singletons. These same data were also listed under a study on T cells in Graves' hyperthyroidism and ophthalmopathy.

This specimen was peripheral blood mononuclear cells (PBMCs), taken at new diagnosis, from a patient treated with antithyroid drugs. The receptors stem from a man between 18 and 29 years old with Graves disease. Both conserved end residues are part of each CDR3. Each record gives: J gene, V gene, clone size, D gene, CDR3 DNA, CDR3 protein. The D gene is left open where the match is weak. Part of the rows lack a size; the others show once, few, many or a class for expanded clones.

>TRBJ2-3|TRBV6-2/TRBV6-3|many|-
TGTGCCAGCAGTGAACGCCGAGGCAGGTCCACAGATACGCAGTATTTT
CASSERRGRSTDTQYF
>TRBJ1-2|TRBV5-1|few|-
TGCGCCAGCAGCTTGGAACTGGACACCGACTATGGCTACACCTTC
CASSLELDTDYGYTF
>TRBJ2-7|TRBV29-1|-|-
TGCAGCGTTATTTCCGGGACAAAATCCTACGAGCAGTACTTC
CSVISGTKSYEQYF
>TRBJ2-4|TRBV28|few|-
TGTGCCAGCAGTCCTATCCCCCCTCAATCGCGGGCGGAAAACATTCAGTACTTC
CASSPIPPQSRAENIQYF
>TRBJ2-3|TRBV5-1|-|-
TGCGCCAGCAGCTTGAACGGGCGGGACACAGATACGCAGTATTTT
CASSLNGRDTDTQYF
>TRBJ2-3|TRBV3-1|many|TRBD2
TGTGCCAGCAGCCAAGTTCGCGGGAGGGCTTCAGATACGCAGTATTTT
CASSQVRGRASDTQYF
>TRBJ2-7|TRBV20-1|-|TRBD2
TGCAGTGCTCGAGGTCTCTCCTTAGCGGGAGGGCCCGAGCAGTACTTC
CSARGLSLAGGPEQYF
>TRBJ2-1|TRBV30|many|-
TGTGCCTGGAGTGTTAGCGGTTACTACAATGAGCAGTTCTTC
CAWSVSGYYNEQFF
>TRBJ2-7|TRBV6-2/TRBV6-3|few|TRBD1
TGTGCCGGCAGTTACGCGACAGGGAAGGGCGAGCAGTACTTC
CAGSYATGKGEQYF
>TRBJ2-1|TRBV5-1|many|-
TGCGCCAGCAGACTGACTAGTTCCAATGAGCAGTTCTTC
CASRLTSSNEQFF
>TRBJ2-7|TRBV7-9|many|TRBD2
TGTGCCAGCAGCTTACCTAGCGGGAGTGTCGGCTACGAGCAGTACTTC
CASSLPSGSVGYEQYF
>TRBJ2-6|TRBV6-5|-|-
TGTGCCAGCAGTTACTCGATCCCACAGGGAAGGCTATCTGGGGCCAACGTCCTGACTTTC
CASSYSIPQGRLSGANVLTF
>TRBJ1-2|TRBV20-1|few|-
TGCAGTGCTACAGAGAACTATGGCTACACCTTC
CSATENYGYTF
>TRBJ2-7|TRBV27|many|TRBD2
TGTGCCAGCAGTTCCATCGGCCTAGCGGTCCCGGATTCCTACGAGCAGTACTTC
CASSSIGLAVPDSYEQYF
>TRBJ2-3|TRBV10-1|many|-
TGCGCCAGCAGTGGGGGTAGCGTCACAGATACGCAGTATTTT
CASSGGSVTDTQYF
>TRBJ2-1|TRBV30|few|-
TGTGCCTGGAGTGTACGAGTAGGCGATGAGCAGTTCTTC
CAWSVRVGDEQFF
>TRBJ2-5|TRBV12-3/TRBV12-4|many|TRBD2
TGTGCCAGCAGTCCACCGCGCGGCGGGAGTGATGAGACCCAGTACTTC
CASSPPRGGSDETQYF
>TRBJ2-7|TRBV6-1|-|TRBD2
TGTGCCAGCAGGCCTGCGGGGGACTACGAGCAGTACTTC
CASRPAGDYEQYF
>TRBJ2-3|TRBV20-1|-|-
TGCAGTGCTAGAGATGGGCGGACCACAGATACGCAGTATTTT
CSARDGRTTDTQYF
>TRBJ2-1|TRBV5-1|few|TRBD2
TGCGCCAGCAGCTTGGGTCCTAGCGGGAGAGTGGTTGAGCAGTTCTTC
CASSLGPSGRVVEQFF
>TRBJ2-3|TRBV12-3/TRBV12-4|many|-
TGTGCCAGCAGATCCAGACTCGACACAGATACGCAGTATTTT
CASRSRLDTDTQYF
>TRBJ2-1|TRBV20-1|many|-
TGCAGTGCTAGAGAACTCCGAGAGGATGAGCAGTTCTTC
CSARELREDEQFF
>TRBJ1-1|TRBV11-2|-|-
TGTGCCAGCAGCCCCGGTTCAGGGGTGACTGAAGCTTTCTTT
CASSPGSGVTEAFF
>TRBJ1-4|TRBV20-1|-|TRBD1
TGCAGCATGACAGGGGATAATGAAAAACTGTTTTTT
CSMTGDNEKLFF
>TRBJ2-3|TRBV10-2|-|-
TGCGCCAGCAGCGGAGGGTCTAGCACAGATACGCAGAATTTT
CASSGGSSTDTQNF
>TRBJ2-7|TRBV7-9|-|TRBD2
TGTGCCAGCACCCGAACCGGGACTAGCGCGTACGAGCAGTACTTC
CASTRTGTSAYEQYF
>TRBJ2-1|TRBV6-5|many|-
TGTGCCAGCAGTTACATACCAGCGAGTTCGTACAATGAGCAGTTCTTC
CASSYIPASSYNEQFF
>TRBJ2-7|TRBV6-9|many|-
TGTGCCAGCAGTTATTCTCTCGGCTCGCCGGGGACAACCTACTACGAGCAGTACTTC
CASSYSLGSPGTTYYEQYF
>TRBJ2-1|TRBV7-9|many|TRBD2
TGTGCCAGCAGCTTAAATCAAGCGGGAGGGCCCTGGGATGAGCAGTTCTTC
CASSLNQAGGPWDEQFF
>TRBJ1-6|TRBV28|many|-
TGTGCGTCCGGGGGTGGGAGTTCACCCCTCCACTTT
CASGGGSSPLHF
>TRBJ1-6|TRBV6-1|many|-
TGTGCCAGCAGGGACAGAAGTAATTCACCCCTCCACTTT
CASRDRSNSPLHF
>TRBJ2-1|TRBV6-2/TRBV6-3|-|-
TGTGCCAGCAGTTACTCGATGGGGCAGAACAATGAGCAGTTCTTC
CASSYSMGQNNEQFF
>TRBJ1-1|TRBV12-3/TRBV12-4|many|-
TGTGCCAGCAGTTTACTCGCGAGAACTTTCTTT
CASSLLARTFF
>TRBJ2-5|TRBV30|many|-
TGTGCCTGGTTAAAGTGGGGGATGGCGAGAGAGACCCAGTACTTC
CAWLKWGMARETQYF
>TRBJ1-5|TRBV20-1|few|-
TGCAGTGCTAGAGATCCCTTGAGTCAGCCCCAGCATTTT
CSARDPLSQPQHF
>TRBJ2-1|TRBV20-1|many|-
TGCAGTGCTGGGGACAGCGGGAGCTCCTACAATGAGCAGTTCTTC
CSAGDSGSSYNEQFF
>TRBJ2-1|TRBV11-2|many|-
TGTGCCAGCAGCTCTGTAAGGGCCAGAAACAATGAGCAGTTCTTC
CASSSVRARNNEQFF
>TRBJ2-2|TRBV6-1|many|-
TGTGCCAGCAGCCAGATAGCGGCCCCGAACACCGGGGAGCTGTTTTTT
CASSQIAAPNTGELFF
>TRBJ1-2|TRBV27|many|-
TGTGCCAGCAGTCTCCGGCAGGGCCAATGGGGCTACACCTTC
CASSLRQGQWGYTF
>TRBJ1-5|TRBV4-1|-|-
TGCGCCAGCAGCCACCCCGAATCTTACCTGAAAGGGGGGCCCCAGCATTTT
CASSHPESYLKGGPQHF
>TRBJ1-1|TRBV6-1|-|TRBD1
TGTGCCAGCAGACAGGGGTGGACTGAAGCTTTCTTT
CASRQGWTEAFF
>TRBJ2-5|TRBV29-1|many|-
TGCAGCGTTCATACCAGGGGGGGTATCCAAGAGACCCAGTACTTC
CSVHTRGGIQETQYF
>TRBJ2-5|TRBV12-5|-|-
TGTGCTAGTGGTTTGGTCGACTTACACTTC
CASGLVDLHF
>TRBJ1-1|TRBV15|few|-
TGTGCCACCAGCCCCGATAGGTGGGGTGTGGCTGAAGCTTTCTTT
CATSPDRWGVAEAFF
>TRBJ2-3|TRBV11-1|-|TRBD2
TGTGCCAGCAGCCTACCCTCCGGGACTAGCGGGACAACAGATACGCAGTATTTT
CASSLPSGTSGTTDTQYF
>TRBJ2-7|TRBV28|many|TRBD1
TGTGCCAGCAGTTTGCCCCCGGACAGGAGGTTCTACGAGCAGTACTTC
CASSLPPDRRFYEQYF
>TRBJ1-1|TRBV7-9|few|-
TGTGCCAGCAGCTCGCACAGGGTTCCTGAAGCTTTCTTT
CASSSHRVPEAFF
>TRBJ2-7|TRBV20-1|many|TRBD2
TGCAGTGCTTCCCGGACTAGCGGGAGTAACGACGAGCAGTACTTC
CSASRTSGSNDEQYF
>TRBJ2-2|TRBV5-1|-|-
TGCGCCAGCAGCCTAAAACGAGGGTCCGGGGAGCTGTTTTTT
CASSLKRGSGELFF
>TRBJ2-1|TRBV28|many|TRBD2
TGTGCCAGCAGTTTAAACGGACTAGCGGGGGTGATGCATGGGAATGAGCAGTTCTTC
CASSLNGLAGVMHGNEQFF
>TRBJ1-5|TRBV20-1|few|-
TGCAGTGCTAGATCGGGGTCCAATCAGCCCCAGCATTTT
CSARSGSNQPQHF
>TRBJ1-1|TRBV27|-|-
TGTGCCAGCAGTTCCCGGACGGGCGTGAACACTGAAGCTTTCTTT
CASSSRTGVNTEAFF
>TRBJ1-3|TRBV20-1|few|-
TGCAGTGCTAGAGCACTGCGTAGGGCCTCTGGAAACACCATATATTTT
CSARALRRASGNTIYF
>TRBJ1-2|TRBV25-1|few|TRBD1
TGTGCCAGCAGTGAGTCCGGGACAGGGGCAAACTATGGCTACACCTTC
CASSESGTGANYGYTF
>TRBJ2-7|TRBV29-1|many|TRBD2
TGCAGCTCCCGGACTAGCGGGAGCAACGAGCAGTACTTC
CSSRTSGSNEQYF
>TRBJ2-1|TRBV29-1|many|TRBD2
TGCAGCGTTGTAGAGGGGACTAGCGGCTCCTACAATGAGCAGTTCTTC
CSVVEGTSGSYNEQFF
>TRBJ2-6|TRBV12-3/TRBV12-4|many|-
TGTGCCAGCAGTTCGGGCAAACGCTCTGGGGCCAACGTCCTGACTTTC
CASSSGKRSGANVLTF
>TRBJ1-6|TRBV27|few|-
TGTGCCAGCAAGGAGTCGAGTTCACCCCTCCACTTT
CASKESSSPLHF
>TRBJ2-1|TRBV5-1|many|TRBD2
TGTGCCAGCAGCTTAGGCGGGGGCTACAATGAGCAGTTCTTC
CASSLGGGYNEQFF
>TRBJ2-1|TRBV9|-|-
TGTGCCAGCGGACAACGGCGAAGCTCCTACAATGAGCAGTTCTTC
CASGQRRSSYNEQFF